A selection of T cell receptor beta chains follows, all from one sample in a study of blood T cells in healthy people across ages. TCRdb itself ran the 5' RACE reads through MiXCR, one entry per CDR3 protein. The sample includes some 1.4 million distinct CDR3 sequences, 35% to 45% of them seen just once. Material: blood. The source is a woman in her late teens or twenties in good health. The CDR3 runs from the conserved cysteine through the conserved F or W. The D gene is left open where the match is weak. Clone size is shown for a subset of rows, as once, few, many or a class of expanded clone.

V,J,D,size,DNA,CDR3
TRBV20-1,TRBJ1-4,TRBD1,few,TGCAGTGCTACCAGGGGGCTCGGTGAAAAACTGTTTTTT,CSATRGLGEKLFF
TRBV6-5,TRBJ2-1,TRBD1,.,TGTGCCAGCAGTTACGCCAGGACAGGGATCAACGAGCAGTTCTTC,CASSYARTGINEQFF
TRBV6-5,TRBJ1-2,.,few,TGTGCCAGCAGAACCACAGGGATCGGTGGCTACACCTTC,CASRTTGIGGYTF
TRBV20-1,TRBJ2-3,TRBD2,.,TGCAGTGCTAGAGCCGGGACTAGCGGGAGTGGTACGCAGTATTTT,CSARAGTSGSGTQYF
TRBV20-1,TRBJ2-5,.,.,TGCAGTGCCCCCGAGGGGGGCCAAGAGACCCAGTACTTC,CSAPEGGQETQYF
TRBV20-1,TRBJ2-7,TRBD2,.,TGCAGTGCTCGCCTAGCGGACTCCTACAATGAGCAGTACTTC,CSARLADSYNEQYF
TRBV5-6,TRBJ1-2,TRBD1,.,TGTGCCAGCAGCTGGCGGGGGACAGGGCGGGCGGACTATGGCTACACCTTC,CASSWRGTGRADYGYTF
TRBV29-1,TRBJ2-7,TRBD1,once,TGCAGCGTTGGAAGTCGGGGACAGGGCCACGAGCAGTACTTC,CSVGSRGQGHEQYF
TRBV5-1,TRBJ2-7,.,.,TGCGCCAGCAGCAAGGGACAATCCTACAATGAGCAGTACTTC,CASSKGQSYNEQYF
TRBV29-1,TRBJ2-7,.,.,TGCAGCGTTGGTCGGGGCAGAGGTAACTCAGAGACCCGGTACTTC,CSVGRGRGNSETRYF
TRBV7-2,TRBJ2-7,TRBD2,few,TGTGCCAGCAGCTTAGAGGGGATAGCGGGAGTATACTACGAGCAGTACTTC,CASSLEGIAGVYYEQYF
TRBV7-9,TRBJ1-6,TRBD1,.,TGTGCCAGCAGCTCAGGGCCGGGACAGGGAATCGATTCACCCCTCCACTTT,CASSSGPGQGIDSPLHF
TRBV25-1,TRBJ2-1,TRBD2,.,TGTGCCAGCAGTGAGGTCTCTAGCGGGAGTAACCACAATGAGCAGTTCTTC,CASSEVSSGSNHNEQFF
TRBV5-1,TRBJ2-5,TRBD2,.,TGCGCCAGCAGCTCCCTATCGGCTAGCGGGAGGGAAGAGACCCAGTACTTC,CASSSLSASGREETQYF
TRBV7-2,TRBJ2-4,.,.,TGTGCCAGCAGCTTGGTAGAGGCCAAAAACATTCAGTACTTC,CASSLVEAKNIQYF
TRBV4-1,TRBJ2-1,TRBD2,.,TGCGCCAGCAGCCAACCGCGGGGGGCTCATGGCAATGAGCAGTTCTTC,CASSQPRGAHGNEQFF
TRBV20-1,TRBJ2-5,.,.,TGCAGTGCTAGAGAGTCCCGACAGCGAAACCAAGAGACCCAGTACTTC,CSARESRQRNQETQYF
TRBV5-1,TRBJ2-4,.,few,TGCGCCAGCGCCTCGACAGGCCCCTACAGCATTCAGTACTTC,CASASTGPYSIQYF
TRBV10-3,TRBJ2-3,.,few,TGTGCCATCAGTGAGTCGCCGGGCAGCACAGATACGCAGTATTTT,CAISESPGSTDTQYF
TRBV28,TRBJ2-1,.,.,TGTGCCAGCAGTTTTGGGGGCCTCTCCTACAATGAGCAGTTCTTC,CASSFGGLSYNEQFF
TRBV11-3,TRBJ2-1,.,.,TGTGCCAGCAGCCGATATGGTCTAGCAAACTACAATGAGCAGTTCTTC,CASSRYGLANYNEQFF
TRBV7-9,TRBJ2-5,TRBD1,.,TGTGCCAGCAGCAGAGGACAGGGGGGGTACCAGCAGTACTTC,CASSRGQGGYQQYF